This entry lists 28 T cell receptor beta chains sequenced from one sample in a study of cytomegalovirus exposure and HLA in healthy donors. PCR primers comprised 60 Vbeta and 13 Jbeta primers. This table comes from immunoSEQ multiplex PCR, and its TCRdb copy is limited to in-frame clones, with some not included. The sample lists around 160,000 clones, around 79% seen once, with about 6.7% in the top ten. Sequenced material: PBMCs. All receptors derive from a woman in her thirties or forties in good health and CMV-seropositive.

Here the CDR3 DNA reads TGTGCCCGTCAGGCTCGGGAAAAACTGTTTTTT. It translates to CARQAREKLFF. The chain carries TRBV2 and TRBJ1-4; D gene unclear. Trimming took off 11 bases at V and 8 bases at J, with 12 bases between the two ends. The length of the CDR3 is 11 residues. CDR1 SNHLY and CDR2 FYNNEI come from the germline V gene.

The chain links TRBV6-1 to TRBJ1-2; possible D gene TRBD1, 5 bases. CDR1 and CDR2 from the germline V gene are MNHNS and SASEGT. Deletions cut 4 bases from V and 3 bases from J, with 12 bases between. The CDR3 is 14 amino acids. CDR3 residues: CASSARAGYYGYTF. The DNA of the CDR3 is TGTGCCAGCAGTGCTAGAGCAGGGTACTATGGCTACACCTTC.

CDR3 nucleotides: TGTGCCAGCAGTAATCGACTAGCGGGGACATTCAATGAGCAGTTCTTC. Protein: CASSNRLAGTFNEQFF. The chain uses TRBV2 and TRBJ2-1; 11 bases map to TRBD2. Trimming removed 5 bases from V and 6 bases from J; junction bases left unmatched: 9. This CDR3 region has 16 residues. Germline V CDR1 and CDR2: SNHLY, FYNNEI.

The gene calls are TRBV6-6 and TRBJ1-4; no clear D. The ends were cut back, 7 bases at V and 5 bases at J, with 14 bases in the middle. The V gene's germline CDR1 is MNHNY and CDR2 SVGAGI (reference sequence). The CDR3 is made up of 14 amino acids. CDR3 bases: TGTGCCAGCACTGCGCCGCTATTAAATGAAAAACTGTTTTTT. Translated, it gives CASTAPLLNEKLFF.

The rearrangement joins TRBV18 to TRBJ2-3, with 7 positions matching TRBD2. Germline assignment: CDR1 KGHSH and CDR2 LQKENI. This CDR3 contains 15 residues. The junction had 10 bases not matched to a gene; V was cut back by 5 bases and J by 5 bases. CDR3 in amino acids: CASSGGGGNGDTQYF. In nucleotides, the CDR3 is TGTGCCAGCTCAGGTGGCGGGGGAAATGGAGATACGCAGTATTTT.

The V call is TRBV5-6, the J call TRBJ1-1, with 9 positions matching TRBD1. This CDR3 is 12 amino acids long. The ends lost 4 bases at V and 11 bases at J; junction bases unmatched: 6. Germline values: CDR1 SGHDT, CDR2 YYEEEE. As DNA, the CDR3 is TGTGCCAGCAGCCGACAGGGGGGTTGGGCTTTCTTT. It codes for CASSRQGGWAFF.

The sample holds a few counts of this clone. V and J are TRBV4-2 and TRBJ1-2; TRBD1 might be the D (6 bases). V was trimmed by 0 bases and J by 5 bases, leaving 22 bases between them. The CDR3 runs to 18 residues. The germline V gene encodes CDR1 LGHNA and CDR2 YNFKEQ. The CDR3 nucleotides are TGTGCCAGCAGCCAAGATATCGGGGCGTTGGCAGGGGTATATGGCTACACCTTC. Its translation is CASSQDIGALAGVYGYTF.

This chain joins TRBV27 and TRBJ2-2; maybe TRBD2 (5 bases). This CDR3 is built from 14 residues. Germline values: CDR1 MNHEY, CDR2 SMNVEV (reference sequence). The V end lost 7 bases, the J end lost 5 bases, and 14 bases lay between the germline ends. The CDR3 protein is CASTFTGVTGELFF. CDR3 bases: TGTGCCAGCACCTTCACCGGGGTGACCGGGGAGCTGTTTTTT.

Only one count was recorded for this clone. The V gene is TRBV14, the J gene TRBJ2-6; TRBD1 is a possible D gene (6 bases). Trimming stripped 7 bases from V and 1 base from J, with 11 bases between. The CDR3 has 15 amino acids. CDR1 and CDR2 from the germline V gene are SGHDN and FVKESK. The CDR3 nucleotides read TGTGCCAGCACCACCACAGGGTCTGGGGCCAACGTCCTGACTTTC. Its protein product is CASTTTGSGANVLTF. Looking up the rest from reference TRBV14 and TRBJ2-6 gives the full variable domain: EAGVTQFPSHSVIEKGQTVTLRCDPISGHDNLYWYRRVMGKEIKFLLHFVKESKQDESGMPNNRFLAERTGGTYSTLKVQPAELEDSGVYFCASTTTGSGANVLTFGAGSRLTVL.

This chain links TRBV10-2 with TRBJ2-7; TRBD1 is a possible D gene (7 bases). Germline V lookup: CDR1 WSHSY, CDR2 SAAADI. With 3 bases removed from V and 0 bases from J, the gap between germline ends came to 15 bases. The CDR3 length is 16 residues. Written as DNA, the CDR3 is TGCGCCAGCAGTGATAGTGGAGGGGGCCTCTCCTACGAGCAGTACTTC. Its protein is CASSDSGGGLSYEQYF.

The chain has TRBV15 and TRBJ1-2; D gene uncertain. V lost 0 bases to trimming and J lost 6 bases, with 8 bases between them. CDR1 and CDR2 (germline): LNHNV, YYDKDF (reference sequence). This CDR3 is 13 amino acids long. The CDR3 sequence is CATSRDPGDGYTF. As DNA, the CDR3 is TGTGCCACCAGCAGAGATCCCGGGGATGGCTACACCTTC.

In this sample, this clone turned up once. The rearrangement joins TRBV27 to TRBJ1-1; D gene unclear. The V gene's germline CDR1 is MNHEY and CDR2 SMNVEV (reference sequence). V was shortened by 3 bases and J by 2 bases, with 7 bases between the two germline ends. This CDR3 is 13 amino acids long. CDR3 in DNA: TGTGCCAGCAGTTTTCCAGGAAACACTGAAGCTTTCTTT. Protein sequence: CASSFPGNTEAFF.

CDR3 DNA: TGTGCCAGTAGTATAGGGGACTTTACTGAAGCTTTCTTT. It encodes CASSIGDFTEAFF. V usage is TRBV19 and J usage is TRBJ1-1; maybe TRBD1 (5 bases). Trimming cost V 1 base and J 5 bases, with 8 bases left between them. This CDR3 region has 13 residues. CDR1 is LNHDA, CDR2 SQIVND, per germline (reference sequence). Complete variable domain (other parts from reference TRBV19 and TRBJ1-1): DGGITQSPKYLFRKEGQNVTLSCEQNLNHDAMYWYRQDPGQGLRLIYYSQIVNDFQKGDIAEGYSVSREKKESFPLTVTSAQKNPTAFYLCASSIGDFTEAFFGQGTRLTVV.

This clone has a handful of counts. The chain couples TRBV7-9 to TRBJ1-1, with TRBD1 matching 9 bases. CDR1 and CDR2 (germline): SEHNR, FQNEAQ (reference sequence). The CDR3 sequence is 12 residues long. V lost 7 bases to trimming and J lost 10 bases; unmatched junction nucleotides: 7. The CDR3 loop is CASIITGGRAFF. CDR3 DNA: TGTGCCAGCATCATCACAGGGGGCAGAGCTTTCTTT.

V gene TRBV7-9 combines with J gene TRBJ1-1; a weak D match, TRBD1 (5 bases). Trimming removed 5 bases at V and 6 bases at J, with 10 bases between. CDR1 and CDR2 (germline): SEHNR, FQNEAQ (reference sequence). The CDR3 consists of 12 residues. CDR3 amino acids: CASSLQGAEAFF. The CDR3 DNA reads TGTGCCAGCAGCCTTCAGGGCGCTGAAGCTTTCTTT. The variable domain in full, completed from reference TRBV7-9 and TRBJ1-1, reads DTGVSQNPRHKITKRGQNVTFRCDPISEHNRLYWYRQTLGQGPEFLTYFQNEAQLEKSRLLSDRFSAERPKGSFSTLEIQRTEQGDSAMYLCASSLQGAEAFFGQGTRLTVV.

The genes are TRBV6-5 and TRBJ2-7; 8 positions agree with TRBD2. Germline V gene sequence: CDR1 MNHEY, CDR2 SVGAGI. J was trimmed by 4 bases and V by 4 bases; bases with no gene match: 6. The CDR3 totals 14 residues. The CDR3 DNA reads as TGTGCCAGCAGTTTATATAGCGGGGTTTACGAGCAGTACTTC. Residues: CASSLYSGVYEQYF.

This clone appeared a single time. This rearrangement joins TRBV19 to TRBJ2-5; TRBD2 is a possible D gene (5 bases). Germline CDR1 is LNHDA and CDR2 is SQIVND (reference sequence). The CDR3 has 13 residues. Trimming removed 5 bases at V and 5 bases at J, with 12 bases between. The CDR3 sequence is CASSLSGLETQYF. CDR3 in DNA: TGTGCCAGTAGTCTCTCGGGATTGGAGACCCAGTACTTC.

V gene TRBV10-1 combines with J gene TRBJ2-1; D is perhaps TRBD1 (6 bases). Germline assignment: CDR1 WNHNN and CDR2 SYGVQD (reference sequence). The CDR3 sequence is 14 residues long. The ends were cut back, 3 bases at V and 6 bases at J, with 12 bases in the middle. In DNA, the CDR3 is TGCGCCAGCAGTGAAGTCAGGGGCCTCAATGAGCAGTTCTTC. Translation gives CASSEVRGLNEQFF.

The J gene is TRBJ1-2, the V gene TRBV6-5, with a possible D match to TRBD1 (5 bases). Trimming pared 3 bases from V and 7 bases from J, leaving 12 bases between. CDR3 length: 13 residues. The germline V gene has CDR1 MNHEY and CDR2 SVGAGI. CDR3 DNA: TGTGCCAGCAGTTATGCGCAGGGTCCTGGCTACACCTTC. It yields the protein CASSYAQGPGYTF.

The V and J genes are TRBV5-1 and TRBJ1-6, with D perhaps matching TRBD1 (6 bases). Germline V gene lookup returns CDR1 SGHRS and CDR2 YFSETQ. The ends were cut back, 0 bases at V and 5 bases at J, with 6 bases in the middle. The CDR3 is 14 residues long. This CDR3 is CASSLGTDNSPLHF. In DNA, the CDR3 is TGCGCCAGCAGCTTGGGGACAGATAATTCACCCCTCCACTTT.

The chain couples TRBV6-5 to TRBJ2-3; 13 bases agree with TRBD2. Germline CDR1 reads MNHEY; CDR2 reads SVGAGI. This CDR3 spans 15 amino acids. The V and J ends lost 6 bases and 5 bases, in that order; junction bases with no gene match: 5. The CDR3 DNA reads as TGTGCCAGCAGAACTAGCGGGGGGGCTCGAGATACGCAGTATTTT. Translated: CASRTSGGARDTQYF.

V gene TRBV14 combines with J gene TRBJ1-6; D might be TRBD1 (6 bases). This CDR3 comprises 13 residues. V was trimmed by 8 bases and J by 7 bases, leaving 12 bases between them. In germline, CDR1 is SGHDN, CDR2 FVKESK. CDR3 nucleotide sequence: TGTGCCAGCGGTCCGGGGGGCAATTCACCCCTCCACTTT. Protein: CASGPGGNSPLHF.

This chain uses TRBV5-6 with TRBJ2-7; D is unresolved. The CDR3 sequence is 14 residues long. From germline, CDR1 is SGHDT and CDR2 YYEEEE. Deletions cut 2 bases from V and 2 bases from J, with 11 bases between. CDR3 bases: TGTGCCAGCAGCTTCTGGCTACAGCCCTACGAGCAGTACTTC. Translating gives CASSFWLQPYEQYF.

In this sample, this clone turned up once. V and J are TRBV23-1 and TRBJ1-5; D is possibly TRBD1 (6 bases). TRBV23-1 is designated an ORF whose function remains uncertain. The CDR3 contains 14 residues. Trimming removed 2 bases from V and 9 bases from J, with 14 bases in between. CDR3 loop: CASSQLYRVWPQHF. The DNA of the CDR3 is TGCGCCAGCAGTCAACTATACAGGGTTTGGCCCCAGCATTTT.

The gene calls are TRBV4-2 and TRBJ2-1, with TRBD2 identical over 7 bases. After removal of 1 base from V and 0 bases from J, the junction contained 6 bases not matched to a gene. Germline values: CDR1 LGHNA, CDR2 YNFKEQ. This CDR3 region has 17 residues. CDR3 loop: CASSQGLAVNSYNEQFF. The DNA for the CDR3 is TGTGCCAGCAGCCAAGGGCTAGCGGTAAACTCCTACAATGAGCAGTTCTTC.

In this sample, this clone turned up a few times. The chain links TRBV19 to TRBJ1-5; 8 bases map to TRBD1. In germline, CDR1 is LNHDA, CDR2 SQIVND (reference sequence). The CDR3 has 14 amino acids. With V trimmed by 7 bases and J by 1 base, 3 bases remained unmatched. CDR3 in DNA: TGTGCCAGTACTGGGACAGGAAGCAATCAGCCCCAGCATTTT. It specifies CASTGTGSNQPQHF.

The chain is built from TRBV7-9 and TRBJ2-5; tentatively, D is TRBD2 (5 bases). From germline, CDR1 is SEHNR and CDR2 FQNEAQ (reference sequence). With 1 base removed from V and 7 bases from J, the gap between germline ends came to 13 bases. The CDR3 length is 14 residues. Here the CDR3 DNA reads TGTGCCAGCAGCTTAGAGGTAGCGCCCCCGACCCAGTACTTC. This gives the protein CASSLEVAPPTQYF.

The J gene is TRBJ2-7, the V gene TRBV11-2, with D perhaps TRBD1 (6 bases). V was trimmed by 4 bases and J by 3 bases, leaving 28 bases between them. This CDR3 has 19 residues. Germline-derived CDR1 and CDR2 are SGHAT and FQNNGV. The CDR3 nucleotides read TGTGCCAGCAGCTCAAATCACTACAGGGTCCCGGTTGCGTTCTACGAGCAGTACTTC. Translated, it gives CASSSNHYRVPVAFYEQYF.